Included here is one T cell receptor (beta chain) sequence, with context. The antigen remains unidentified. Sequencing was performed with immunoSEQ multiplex PCR; in TCRdb, only in-frame clones are kept and a portion is missing. This sample has fewer than 110,000 clones, with over 70% found just once. The germline V gene has CDR1 SGHNT and CDR2 YENEEA. Deletions cut 5 bases from V and 0 bases from J, with 11 bases between. This CDR3 spans 15 amino acids. These data originate in a study of T cell responses to AZD1222 COVID-19 vaccine. Study-level findings and limits: All repertoire sampling was performed exclusively after the peak T cell response. Recipients of AZD1222 seropositive at baseline numbered only 5 to 7. White British donors predominated, females outnumbered males, and clonal diversity was possibly underestimated.

This chain uses TRBV11-3 with TRBJ1-3; D may be TRBD1 (5 bases). Sequencing used peripheral blood, obtained on day 0 of AZD1222 vaccination. This clonotype originated in an adult in good health. The CDR3 coding sequence is TGTGCCAGCAGCGCCCAGGGCCCCTCTGGAAACACCATATATTTT. This sequence encodes CASSAQGPSGNTIYF.